These 11 T cell receptor beta chains were all obtained from the same sample, sequenced in a study of shared clonotypes between healthy human individuals. The data were produced by immunoSEQ multiplex PCR, yet TCRdb's version contains in-frame clones alone and is incomplete. The table includes about 2.4 million clones, over 85% detected once. Sequenced input: naive CD4+ T cells from PBMCs. Documented subset: CD45RA+ positively selected. These receptors were obtained from a man between 18 and 29 years old in good health. Some clones in this sample may be carry-over from other donors' samples.

The gene calls are TRBV6-5 and TRBJ2-7, with TRBD1 identical over 8 bases. CDR1 is MNHEY, CDR2 SVGAGI, per germline. The V gene end was trimmed by 2 bases and the J gene end by 2 bases; junction bases not matched to a gene: 5. The CDR3 runs 15 residues. CDR3: CASSYRDRYAYEQYF. The CDR3 DNA reads as TGTGCCAGCAGTTACAGGGACAGGTACGCCTACGAGCAGTACTTC.

This clone was seen only once. The chain joins TRBV30 to TRBJ2-7, with no clear D. From germline, CDR1 is GTSNPN and CDR2 SVGIG (reference sequence). The CDR3 spans 11 residues. Trimming took off 1 base at V and 3 bases at J, with 4 bases between the two ends. The CDR3 is CAWSGDYEQYF. In DNA, the CDR3 is TGTGCCTGGAGTGGGGACTACGAGCAGTACTTC.

Remarks on this clone: The sample carries other DNA sequences with the same CDR3. The rearrangement joins TRBV30 to TRBJ1-1; a possible D gene is TRBD1 (6 bases). There are 13 residues in the CDR3. Germline V lookup: CDR1 GTSNPN, CDR2 SVGIG (reference sequence). The ends were cut back, 0 bases at V and 1 base at J, with 6 bases in the middle. The CDR3 loop reads CAWSVDRNTEAFF. The CDR3, as DNA: TGTGCCTGGAGTGTGGACAGGAACACTGAAGCTTTCTTT.

V is TRBV7-3 and J is TRBJ1-2, with a possible D match to TRBD1 (5 bases). The CDR3 totals 16 residues. Germline loops: CDR1 SGHTA, CDR2 FQGTGA. With 2 bases removed from V and 3 bases from J, the gap between germline ends came to 16 bases. The CDR3 here is CASSLRSRPGDYGYTF. CDR3 DNA sequence: TGTGCCAGCAGCTTACGGTCCAGACCGGGGGACTATGGCTACACCTTC. Filled out from reference TRBV7-3 and TRBJ1-2, the complete variable domain reads GAGVSQTPSNKVTEKGKYVELRCDPISGHTALYWYRQSLGQGPEFLIYFQGTGAADDSGLPNDRFFAVRPEGSVSTLKIQRTERGDSAVYLCASSLRSRPGDYGYTFGSGTRLTVV.

The J gene is TRBJ1-1, the V gene TRBV21-1; whether TRBD1, the table's D call, matches the DNA was not checked. TRBV21-1 is deemed a pseudogene. The CDR3 length is 14 residues. The DNA for the CDR3 is TGTGCCAGCACGCCGGACAATTTTAACACTGAAGCTTTCTTT. Its translation: CASTPDNFNTEAFF.

This rearrangement joins TRBV5-5 to TRBJ2-2, with unresolved D. This CDR3 contains 14 residues. Germline lookup yields CDR1 SGHKS and CDR2 YYEKEE (reference sequence). V was clipped by 3 bases and J by 0 bases, with 6 bases between them. As DNA, the CDR3 is TGTGCCAGCAGCTCGACCACGAACACCGGGGAGCTGTTTTTT. Translating gives CASSSTTNTGELFF.

The chain recombines TRBV7-2 with TRBJ1-4; a possible D gene is TRBD1 (6 bases). Trimming removed 1 base from V and 3 bases from J, with 6 bases in between. Germline V gives CDR1 SGHTA, CDR2 FQGNSA. This CDR3 comprises 14 residues. This CDR3 reads CASSLEGANEKLFF. CDR3 in DNA: TGTGCCAGCAGCTTAGAGGGGGCTAATGAAAAACTGTTTTTT.

The chain combines TRBV6-5 with TRBJ1-6; the D gene is possibly TRBD1 (6 bases). The CDR3 totals 13 residues. The germline CDR1 and CDR2 sequences are MNHEY and SVGAGI. Trimming removed 6 bases at V and 10 bases at J, with 13 bases between. The CDR3 coding sequence is TGTGCCAGCAGACCTACGGGGGGCTCACCCCTCCACTTT. Translated: CASRPTGGSPLHF.

The chain is built from TRBV19 and TRBJ2-3; 14 nucleotides agree with TRBD2. V was clipped by 6 bases and J by 6 bases; unmatched bases: 20. The CDR3 consists of 20 residues. Germline loops: CDR1 LNHDA, CDR2 SQIVND (reference sequence). The DNA of the CDR3 is TGTGCCAGTAGCCACAACCCAATACCGGGACTAGCGGGAGCATTGGATACGCAGTATTTT. Protein sequence: CASSHNPIPGLAGALDTQYF.

The rearrangement links TRBV5-1 to TRBJ2-7; possible D gene TRBD2, 6 bases. Germline lookup yields CDR1 SGHRS and CDR2 YFSETQ. This CDR3 is 15 amino acids long. V was shortened by 1 base and J by 3 bases, with 14 bases between the two germline ends. The CDR3 loop reads CASSLFQTRNYEQYF. CDR3 nucleotide sequence: TGCGCCAGCAGCTTGTTTCAGACTAGGAACTACGAGCAGTACTTC.

A single count supports this clone. The junction departs from the called germline gene at one end, perhaps through a read error. The rearrangement links TRBV5-1 to TRBJ1-3; a weak D match, TRBD1 (5 bases). Germline CDR1 is SGHRS and CDR2 is YFSETQ. The CDR3 length is 13 residues. The CDR3 DNA is TGCGCCAGCAGCTTGCAGCAGGGAAACTCCATATATTTT. Its translation is CASSLQQGNSIYF. Based on the CDR3 plus reference TRBV5-1 and TRBJ1-3, the full variable domain is KAGVTQTPRYLIKTRGQQVTLSCSPISGHRSVSWYQQTPGQGLQFLFEYFSETQRNKGNFPGRFSGRQFSNSRSEMNVSTLELGDSALYLCASSLQQGNSIYFGEGSWLTVV.